This T cell receptor (beta chain) appears in the sequencing data of a study of T cells after somatic rescue of genetic block. Assay used: immunoSEQ multiplex PCR; TCRdb lists only in-frame clones, some missing. This sample has about 67,000 clones; approximately 90% occur once, and the top ten carry around 3%. Germline V CDR1 and CDR2: SGHDT, YYEEEE. This CDR3 is 13 amino acids long. Trimming left V 4 bases short and J 4 bases short, with 12 bases between. The specimen was peripheral blood mononuclear cells (PBMCs). This TCR derives from a man in his forties. The gene calls are TRBV5-6 and TRBJ2-7; D unresolved. The CDR3 nucleotides read TGTGCCAGCAGCGTCGGTACAAGTTACGAGCAGTACTTC. Amino acids: CASSVGTSYEQYF.